These 15 T cell receptor beta chains were sequenced from one sample in a study of T cell clones after liver transplantation. Sequencing used immunoSEQ multiplex PCR; TCRdb keeps in-frame clones, though not all of them. The data contain 75,000 to 95,000 clones, roughly 80% of them singletons. This material consisted of CD4+ T cells from blood, taken 48 months after liver transplant. These receptors all come from a human patient who received a liver transplant. Some T cells may be the graft donor's.

J is TRBJ2-1 and V is TRBV7-2; possibly TRBD2 for D (6 bases). Deletions cut 6 bases from V and 4 bases from J, with 10 bases between. The germline CDR1 and CDR2 sequences are SGHTA and FQGNSA. The CDR3 covers 13 residues. In DNA, the CDR3 is TGTGCCAGCAGTGAGGGACTTTACAATGAGCAGTTCTTC. Translation: CASSEGLYNEQFF.

The chain joins TRBV11-3 to TRBJ2-5, with 10 bases lining up with TRBD1. From germline, CDR1 is SGHNT and CDR2 YENEEA. This CDR3 comprises 16 residues. V gave up 1 base and J gave up 1 base; unmatched junction bases: 3. Here the CDR3 DNA reads TGTGCCAGCAGCTTAGGGAGGACAGGGGGCCAAGAGACCCAGTACTTC. Its protein product is CASSLGRTGGQETQYF.

The chain links TRBV4-3 to TRBJ2-1; 8 bases align to TRBD1. Germline V CDR1 and CDR2: LGHNA, YSLEER. Losses at the gene ends were 0 bases for V and 8 bases for J; bases not matched to a gene: 9. There are 16 residues in the CDR3. As DNA, the CDR3 is TGCGCCAGCAGCCAAGATGGTCAGGGGGCTGTCTATGAGCAGTTCTTC. Its protein is CASSQDGQGAVYEQFF.

J is TRBJ2-4 and V is TRBV7-3, with D perhaps assigned TRBD1 or TRBD2 (5 bases each). Between the trimmed V and J ends, which lost 5 bases and 0 bases, there was a span of 14 bases. CDR3 length equals 16 residues. Germline values: CDR1 SGHTA, CDR2 FQGTGA. CDR3 amino acids: CASSLGTELAKNIQYF. Written as DNA, the CDR3 is TGTGCCAGCAGCCTCGGGACGGAACTAGCCAAAAACATTCAGTACTTC.

This chain uses TRBV7-2 with TRBJ2-3; D possibly corresponds to TRBD2 (5 bases). Per germline, CDR1 SGHTA and CDR2 FQGNSA. Trimming left V 1 base short and J 1 base short, with 9 bases between. This CDR3 spans 15 amino acids. The CDR3 reads CASSLEGGRTDTQYF. The CDR3, as DNA: TGTGCCAGCAGCTTAGAAGGCGGGCGCACAGATACGCAGTATTTT.

The chain employs TRBV5-4 and TRBJ1-1; 7 nucleotides agree with TRBD1. The CDR3 is 14 amino acids. Germline values: CDR1 SGHNT, CDR2 YYREEE (reference sequence). The V and J ends lost 4 bases and 5 bases, in that order; junction bases with no gene match: 8. The CDR3 is CASSETGSRTEAFF. The CDR3 nucleotides are TGTGCCAGCAGCGAGACAGGGTCTCGGACTGAAGCTTTCTTT.

The rearrangement joins TRBV18 to TRBJ1-1; D not resolved. V was trimmed by 1 base and J by 1 base, leaving 4 bases between them. The CDR3 has 13 amino acids. Per germline, CDR1 KGHSH and CDR2 LQKENI. Here the CDR3 DNA reads TGTGCCAGCTCACCACAGAAGAACACTGAAGCTTTCTTT. Its protein is CASSPQKNTEAFF.

The rearrangement links TRBV5-6 to TRBJ2-7, with TRBD1 matching 12 bases. The CDR3 extends over 15 amino acids. J gave up 7 bases and V 1 base, and 6 bases lay outside the gene matches. Germline V gives CDR1 SGHDT, CDR2 YYEEEE. The CDR3 bases are TGTGCCAGCAGCTTGCCGGGGACAGGGGGCCTGGAGCAGTACTTC. This gives the protein CASSLPGTGGLEQYF. Drawing the rest from reference TRBV5-6 and TRBJ2-7, the complete variable domain is DAGVTQSPTHLIKTRGQQVTLRCSPKSGHDTVSWYQQALGQGPQFIFQYYEEEERQRGNFPDRFSGHQFPNYSSELNVNALLLGDSALYLCASSLPGTGGLEQYFGPGTRLTVT.

The chain uses TRBV5-1 and TRBJ2-5; D may be TRBD1 (6 bases). CDR3 length: 13 residues. Germline values: CDR1 SGHRS, CDR2 YFSETQ. V shed 6 bases and J shed 2 bases, with 11 bases lying between them. CDR3 residues: CASNNGQQETQYF. CDR3 bases: TGCGCCAGCAACAACGGACAGCAAGAGACCCAGTACTTC.

The gene calls are TRBV7-2 and TRBJ2-1; 11 nucleotides agree with TRBD2. The trim removed 3 bases at V and 10 bases at J, leaving 8 bases unmatched. The CDR3 length is 15 residues. CDR1 is SGHTA, CDR2 FQGNSA, per germline. CDR3 loop: CASSLLAGGSPEQFF. DNA of the CDR3: TGTGCCAGCAGCTTGCTAGCGGGAGGTTCGCCCGAGCAGTTCTTC.

This clone was seen just once. The chain employs TRBV30 and TRBJ2-3, with TRBD1 identical over 7 bases. V lost 5 bases and J lost 4; bases outside the gene matches: 6. Germline CDR1 reads GTSNPN; CDR2 reads SVGIG (reference sequence). The CDR3 covers 13 residues. The CDR3 reads CAWSYRGPDTQYF. The CDR3 DNA follows: TGTGCCTGGTCCTACAGGGGCCCAGATACGCAGTATTTT.

J is TRBJ2-7 and V is TRBV7-6, with 15 bases lining up with TRBD2. The V segment lost 5 bases and the J segment 7 bases; nucleotides outside the gene matches: 6. Germline values: CDR1 SGHVS, CDR2 FNYEAQ. The CDR3 totals 15 residues. The CDR3 region is CASSVGLAGGREQYF. The CDR3 coding sequence is TGTGCCAGCAGCGTGGGACTAGCGGGGGGCCGGGAGCAGTACTTC.

This chain connects TRBV28 to TRBJ1-5; 8 bases line up with TRBD1. This CDR3 comprises 15 residues. CDR1 is MDHEN and CDR2 is SYDVKM in the germline V gene. V shed 8 bases and J 2 bases; nucleotides not matched to a gene: 8. Here the CDR3 DNA reads TGTGCCAGCTCGATTCAGGGGGCCGGCAATCAGCCCCAGCATTTT. It yields the protein CASSIQGAGNQPQHF.

This rearrangement joins TRBV5-1 to TRBJ2-7; tentatively, D is TRBD1 or TRBD2 (6 bases each). The CDR3 is 14 amino acids. Germline CDR1 is SGHRS and CDR2 is YFSETQ. Trimming took 5 bases from V and 5 from J, leaving 17 bases between them. The DNA of the CDR3 is TGCGCCAGCAGACTTGGGGGGCCCATCGACGAGCAGTACTTC. The encoded protein is CASRLGGPIDEQYF. Combining the CDR3 with reference TRBV5-1 and TRBJ2-7 gives the whole variable domain KAGVTQTPRYLIKTRGQQVTLSCSPISGHRSVSWYQQTPGQGLQFLFEYFSETQRNKGNFPGRFSGRQFSNSRSEMNVSTLELGDSALYLCASRLGGPIDEQYFGPGTRLTVT.

This chain links TRBV9 with TRBJ2-1, with TRBD2 as a possible D gene (11 bases). V lost 4 bases and J 5 bases, leaving 31 bases between the germline ends. Per the germline V gene, CDR1 is SGDLS and CDR2 is YYNGEE. CDR3 length: 20 residues. The CDR3 nucleotides read TGTGCCAGCAGCTCCACGGGGGACAGGGGACTAGCGGTCCGCAACAATGAGCAGTTCTTC. This gives the protein CASSSTGDRGLAVRNNEQFF. Filled out from reference TRBV9 and TRBJ2-1, the complete variable domain reads DSGVTQTPKHLITATGQRVTLRCSPRSGDLSVYWYQQSLDQGLQFLIQYYNGEERAKGNILERFSAQQFPDLHSELNLSSLELGDSALYFCASSSTGDRGLAVRNNEQFFGPGTRLTVL.